This TCR beta chain was sequenced for a study of technical replicates of blood from four donors. Trimming removed 4 bases at V and 3 bases at J, with 13 bases between. CDR1 and CDR2 from the germline V gene are GTSNPN and SVGIG (reference sequence). The CDR3 is 14 amino acids. Clones were sequenced by immunoSEQ multiplex PCR, and TCRdb holds only the in-frame ones, with some missing. Among tens of thousands of clones, 90% to 95% were seen once, and the ten largest hold under 0.3%. The sequence came from a human donor in good health. The chain recombines TRBV30 with TRBJ1-3; D gene unclear. What was sequenced was T cells isolated from PBMCs. The CDR3 DNA reads as TGTGCCTGGACCGACGGAGGGTATGGAAACACCATATATTTT. Its translation is CAWTDGGYGNTIYF.